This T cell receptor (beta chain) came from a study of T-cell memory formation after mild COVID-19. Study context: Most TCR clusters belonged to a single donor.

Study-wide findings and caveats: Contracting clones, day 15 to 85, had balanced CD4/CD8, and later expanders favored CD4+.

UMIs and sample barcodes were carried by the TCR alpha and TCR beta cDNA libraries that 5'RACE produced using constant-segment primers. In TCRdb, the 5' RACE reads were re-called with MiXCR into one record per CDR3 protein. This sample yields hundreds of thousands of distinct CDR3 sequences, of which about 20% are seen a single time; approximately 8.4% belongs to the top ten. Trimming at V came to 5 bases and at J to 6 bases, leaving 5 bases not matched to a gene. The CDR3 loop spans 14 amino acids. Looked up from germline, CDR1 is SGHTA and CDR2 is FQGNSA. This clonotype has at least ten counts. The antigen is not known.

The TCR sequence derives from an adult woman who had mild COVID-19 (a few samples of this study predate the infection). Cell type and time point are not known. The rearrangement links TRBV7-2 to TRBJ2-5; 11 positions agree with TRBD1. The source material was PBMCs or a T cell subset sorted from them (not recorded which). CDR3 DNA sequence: TGTGCCAGCAGCCCCGGACAGGGGGCAAAGACCCAGTACTTC. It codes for CASSPGQGAKTQYF.